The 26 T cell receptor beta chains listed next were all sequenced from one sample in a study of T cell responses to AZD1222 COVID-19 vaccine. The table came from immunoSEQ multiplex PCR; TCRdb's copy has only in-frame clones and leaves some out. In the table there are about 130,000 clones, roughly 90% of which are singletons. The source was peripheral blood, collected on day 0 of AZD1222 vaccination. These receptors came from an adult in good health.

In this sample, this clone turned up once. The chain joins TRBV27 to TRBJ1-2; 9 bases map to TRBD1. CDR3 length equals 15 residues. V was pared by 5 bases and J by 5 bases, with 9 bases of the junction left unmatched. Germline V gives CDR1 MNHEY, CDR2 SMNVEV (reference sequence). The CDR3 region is CASSARDRVMYGYTF. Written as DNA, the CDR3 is TGTGCCAGCAGTGCCCGGGACAGGGTGATGTATGGCTACACCTTC.

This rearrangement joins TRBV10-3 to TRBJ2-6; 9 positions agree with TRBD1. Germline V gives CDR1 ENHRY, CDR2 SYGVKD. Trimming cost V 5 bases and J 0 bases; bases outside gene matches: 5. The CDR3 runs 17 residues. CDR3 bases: TGTGCCATCAGTACCGGGACAGGGAGCTCTGGGGCCAACGTCCTGACTTTC. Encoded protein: CAISTGTGSSGANVLTF.

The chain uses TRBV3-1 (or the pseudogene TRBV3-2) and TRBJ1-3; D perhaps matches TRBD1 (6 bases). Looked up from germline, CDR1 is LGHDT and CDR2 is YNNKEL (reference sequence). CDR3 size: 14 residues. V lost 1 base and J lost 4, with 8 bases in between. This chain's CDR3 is CASSQGGQGNTIYF. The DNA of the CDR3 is TGTGCCAGCAGCCAAGGTGGACAGGGAAACACCATATATTTT.

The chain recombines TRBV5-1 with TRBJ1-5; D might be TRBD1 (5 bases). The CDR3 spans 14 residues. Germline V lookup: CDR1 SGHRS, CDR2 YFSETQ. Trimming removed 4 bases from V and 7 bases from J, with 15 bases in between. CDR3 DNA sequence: TGCGCCAGCAGCCTTGGGGCCTTCAACCAGCCCCAGCATTTT. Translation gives CASSLGAFNQPQHF. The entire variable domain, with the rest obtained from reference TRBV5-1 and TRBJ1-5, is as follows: KAGVTQTPRYLIKTRGQQVTLSCSPISGHRSVSWYQQTPGQGLQFLFEYFSETQRNKGNFPGRFSGRQFSNSRSEMNVSTLELGDSALYLCASSLGAFNQPQHFGDGTRLSIL.

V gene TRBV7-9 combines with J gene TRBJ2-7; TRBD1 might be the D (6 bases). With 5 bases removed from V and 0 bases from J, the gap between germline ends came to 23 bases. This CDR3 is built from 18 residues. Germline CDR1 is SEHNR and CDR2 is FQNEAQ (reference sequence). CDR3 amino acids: CASSASVSGHRTSYEQYF. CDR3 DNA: TGTGCCAGCAGCGCGAGCGTTTCGGGACACCGAACCTCCTACGAGCAGTACTTC.

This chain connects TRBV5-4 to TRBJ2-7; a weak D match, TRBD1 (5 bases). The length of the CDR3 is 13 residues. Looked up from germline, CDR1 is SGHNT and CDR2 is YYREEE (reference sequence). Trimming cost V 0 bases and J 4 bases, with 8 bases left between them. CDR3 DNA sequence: TGTGCCAGCAGCTTGGGGGGCCAGTACGAGCAGTACTTC. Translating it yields CASSLGGQYEQYF. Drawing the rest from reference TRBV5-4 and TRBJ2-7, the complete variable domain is ETGVTQSPTHLIKTRGQQVTLRCSSQSGHNTVSWYQQALGQGPQFIFQYYREEENGRGNFPPRFSGLQFPNYSSELNVNALELDDSALYLCASSLGGQYEQYFGPGTRLTVT.

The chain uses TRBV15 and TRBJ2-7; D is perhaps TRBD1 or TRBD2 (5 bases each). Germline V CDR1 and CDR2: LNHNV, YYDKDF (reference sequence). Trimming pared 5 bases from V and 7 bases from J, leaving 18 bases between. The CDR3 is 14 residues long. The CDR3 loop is CATSLGWGTGEQYF. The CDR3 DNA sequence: TGTGCCACCAGCCTCGGTTGGGGGACGGGAGAGCAGTACTTC.

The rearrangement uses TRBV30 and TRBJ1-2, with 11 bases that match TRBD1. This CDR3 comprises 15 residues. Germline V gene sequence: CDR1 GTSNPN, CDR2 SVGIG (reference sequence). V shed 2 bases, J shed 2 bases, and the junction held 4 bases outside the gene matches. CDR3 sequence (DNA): TGTGCCTGGAGTTTCCGGGACAGGGGGAACTATGGCTACACCTTC. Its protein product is CAWSFRDRGNYGYTF.

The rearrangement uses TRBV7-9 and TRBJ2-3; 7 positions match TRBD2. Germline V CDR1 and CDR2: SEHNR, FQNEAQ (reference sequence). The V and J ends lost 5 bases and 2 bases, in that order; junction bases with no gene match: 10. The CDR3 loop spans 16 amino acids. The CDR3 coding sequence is TGTGCCAGCAGCCAACCCGCGGGGGAGCTCACAGATACGCAGTATTTT. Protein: CASSQPAGELTDTQYF. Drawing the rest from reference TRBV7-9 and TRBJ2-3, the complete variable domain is DTGVSQNPRHKITKRGQNVTFRCDPISEHNRLYWYRQTLGQGPEFLTYFQNEAQLEKSRLLSDRFSAERPKGSFSTLEIQRTEQGDSAMYLCASSQPAGELTDTQYFGPGTRLTVL.

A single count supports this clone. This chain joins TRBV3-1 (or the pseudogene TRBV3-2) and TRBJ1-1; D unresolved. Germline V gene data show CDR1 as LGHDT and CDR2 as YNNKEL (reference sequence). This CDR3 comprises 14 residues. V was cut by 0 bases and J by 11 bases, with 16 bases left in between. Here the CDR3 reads CASSQDPVPSHAFF. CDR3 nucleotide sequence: TGTGCCAGCAGCCAAGATCCGGTTCCCTCCCACGCTTTCTTT.

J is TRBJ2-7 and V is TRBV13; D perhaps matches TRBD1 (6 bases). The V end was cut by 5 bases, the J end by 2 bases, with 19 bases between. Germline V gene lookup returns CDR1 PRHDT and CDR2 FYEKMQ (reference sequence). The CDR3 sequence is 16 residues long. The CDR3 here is CASSLTSWKGAYEQYF. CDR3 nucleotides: TGTGCCAGCAGCCTTACTTCGTGGAAGGGGGCCTACGAGCAGTACTTC.

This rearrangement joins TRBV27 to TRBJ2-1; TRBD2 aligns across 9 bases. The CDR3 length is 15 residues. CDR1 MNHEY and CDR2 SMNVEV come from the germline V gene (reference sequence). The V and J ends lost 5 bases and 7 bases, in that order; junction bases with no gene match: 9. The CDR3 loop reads CASSLAGSIRNEQFF. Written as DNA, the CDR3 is TGTGCCAGCAGTCTAGCGGGATCAATCCGGAATGAGCAGTTCTTC.

CDR3 sequence reads: CASSGVRAGVAKNIQYF. In DNA, the CDR3 is TGTGCCAGCAGTGGGGTCCGGGCAGGGGTGGCCAAAAACATTCAGTACTTC. The chain uses TRBV2 and TRBJ2-4; weak D call: TRBD1 (6 bases). V was shortened by 4 bases and J by 1 base, with 17 bases between the two germline ends. CDR1 SNHLY and CDR2 FYNNEI come from the germline V gene. This CDR3 spans 17 amino acids.

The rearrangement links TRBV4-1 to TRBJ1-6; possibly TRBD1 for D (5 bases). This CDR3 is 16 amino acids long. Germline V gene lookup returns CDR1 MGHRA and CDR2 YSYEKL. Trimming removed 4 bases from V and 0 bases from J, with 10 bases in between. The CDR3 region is CASSPGTSSYNSPLHF. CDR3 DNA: TGCGCCAGCAGCCCGGGGACCAGCTCCTATAATTCACCCCTCCACTTT.

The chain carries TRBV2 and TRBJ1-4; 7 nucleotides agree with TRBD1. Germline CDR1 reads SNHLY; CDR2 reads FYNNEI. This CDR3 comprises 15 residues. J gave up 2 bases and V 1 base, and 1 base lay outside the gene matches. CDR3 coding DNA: TGTGCCAGCAGTGAAGTGGGACAGACTAATGAAAAACTGTTTTTT. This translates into CASSEVGQTNEKLFF.

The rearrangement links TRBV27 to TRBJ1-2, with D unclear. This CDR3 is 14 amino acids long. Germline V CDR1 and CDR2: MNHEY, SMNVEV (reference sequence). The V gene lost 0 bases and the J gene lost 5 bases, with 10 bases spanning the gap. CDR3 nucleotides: TGTGCCAGCAGTTTATCCTTCAGTTCATATGGCTACACCTTC. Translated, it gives CASSLSFSSYGYTF.

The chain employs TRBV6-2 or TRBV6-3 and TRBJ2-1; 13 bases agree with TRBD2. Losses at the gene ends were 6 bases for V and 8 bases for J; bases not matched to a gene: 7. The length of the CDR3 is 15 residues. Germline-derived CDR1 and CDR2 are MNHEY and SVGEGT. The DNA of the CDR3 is TGTGCCAGCAGCCTTTCGGGACTAGCGGGACATGAGCAGTTCTTC. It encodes CASSLSGLAGHEQFF.

The CDR3 DNA reads as TGTGCCAGCGTAAGAGCTGGGACCCAGTACTTC. Translating gives CASVRAGTQYF. The gene calls are TRBV12-3 or TRBV12-4 and TRBJ2-5; D call uncertain. This CDR3 is 11 amino acids long. V lost 8 bases to trimming and J lost 7 bases, with 11 bases between them.

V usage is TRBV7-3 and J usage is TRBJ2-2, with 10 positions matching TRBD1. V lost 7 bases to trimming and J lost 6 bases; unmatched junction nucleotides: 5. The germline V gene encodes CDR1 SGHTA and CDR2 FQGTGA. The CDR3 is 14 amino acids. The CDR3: CASNLDRGSGELFF. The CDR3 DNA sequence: TGTGCCAGCAACTTGGACAGGGGGTCCGGGGAGCTGTTTTTT. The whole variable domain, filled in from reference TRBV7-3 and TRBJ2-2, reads GAGVSQTPSNKVTEKGKYVELRCDPISGHTALYWYRQSLGQGPEFLIYFQGTGAADDSGLPNDRFFAVRPEGSVSTLKIQRTERGDSAVYLCASNLDRGSGELFFGEGSRLTVL.

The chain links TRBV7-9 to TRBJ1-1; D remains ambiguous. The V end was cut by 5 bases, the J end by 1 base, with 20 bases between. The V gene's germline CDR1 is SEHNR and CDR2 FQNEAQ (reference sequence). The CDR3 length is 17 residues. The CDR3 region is CASSPTLVGMGNTEAFF. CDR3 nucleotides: TGTGCCAGCAGCCCAACCCTCGTGGGGATGGGGAACACTGAAGCTTTCTTT.

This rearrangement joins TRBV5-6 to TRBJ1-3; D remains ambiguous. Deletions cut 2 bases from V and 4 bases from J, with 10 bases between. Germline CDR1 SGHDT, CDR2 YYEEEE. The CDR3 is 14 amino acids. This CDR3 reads CASSFWAAGNTIYF. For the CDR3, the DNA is TGTGCCAGCAGCTTCTGGGCCGCGGGAAACACCATATATTTT.

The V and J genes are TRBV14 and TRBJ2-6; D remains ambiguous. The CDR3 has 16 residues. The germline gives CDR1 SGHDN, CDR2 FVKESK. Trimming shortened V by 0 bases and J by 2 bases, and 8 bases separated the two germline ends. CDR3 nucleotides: TGTGCCAGCAGCCAAGACAGCAACCCTGGGGCCAACGTCCTGACTTTC. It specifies CASSQDSNPGANVLTF.

The CDR3 reads CASSLEGLGTNTEAFF. The CDR3 DNA is TGTGCCAGCAGCTTAGAGGGCTTGGGGACGAACACTGAAGCTTTCTTT. This chain joins TRBV7-9 and TRBJ1-1; maybe TRBD1 (5 bases). CDR1 is SEHNR, CDR2 FQNEAQ, per germline (reference sequence). Trimming shortened V by 1 base and J by 1 base, and 13 bases separated the two germline ends. The CDR3 contains 16 residues.

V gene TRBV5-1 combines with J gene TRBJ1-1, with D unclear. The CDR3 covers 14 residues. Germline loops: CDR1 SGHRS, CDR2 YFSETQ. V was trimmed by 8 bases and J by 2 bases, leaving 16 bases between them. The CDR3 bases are TGCGCCAGTGGTCCCAAAATAGCTAACACTGAAGCTTTCTTT. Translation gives CASGPKIANTEAFF.

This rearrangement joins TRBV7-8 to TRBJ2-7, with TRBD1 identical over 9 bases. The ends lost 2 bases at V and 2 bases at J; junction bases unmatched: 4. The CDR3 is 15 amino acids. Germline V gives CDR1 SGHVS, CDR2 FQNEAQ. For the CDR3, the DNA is TGTGCCAGCAGCTTATCTAGGACAGGGGCCTACGAGCAGTACTTC. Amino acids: CASSLSRTGAYEQYF.

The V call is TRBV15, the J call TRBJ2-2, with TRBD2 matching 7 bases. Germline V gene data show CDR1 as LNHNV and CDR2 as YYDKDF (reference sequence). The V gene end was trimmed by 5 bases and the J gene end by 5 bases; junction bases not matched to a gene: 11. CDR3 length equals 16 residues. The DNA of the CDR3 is TGTGCCACCAGCCTCACTAGCGAGAACCCAACCGGGGAGCTGTTTTTT. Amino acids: CATSLTSENPTGELFF. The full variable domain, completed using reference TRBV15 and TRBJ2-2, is DAMVIQNPRYQVTQFGKPVTLSCSQTLNHNVMYWYQQKSSQAPKLLFHYYDKDFNNEADTPDNFQSRRPNTSFCFLDIRSPGLGDTAMYLCATSLTSENPTGELFFGEGSRLTVL.